Below, 9 T cell receptor beta chains from the same sample are listed, as sequenced in a study of PD-1 blockade in classical Hodgkin lymphoma. In every patient, relapse followed autologous stem cell transplantation, while exposure to brentuximab vedotin differed. Repertoires were generated with immunoSEQ multiplex PCR, while TCRdb's copy carries only in-frame clones and drops some. The table shows 35,000 or so clones, with almost 70% occurring only once. The sequences come from peripheral blood mononuclear cells (PBMCs), collected before the second cycle of nivolumab. The receptors originated from a human donor with classical Hodgkin lymphoma.

V gene TRBV9 combines with J gene TRBJ2-7; D gene uncertain. V lost 0 bases to trimming and J lost 3 bases, with 10 bases between them. The CDR3 loop spans 14 amino acids. Looked up from germline, CDR1 is SGDLS and CDR2 is YYNGEE. CDR3 loop: CASSVAPTDYEQYF. Here the CDR3 DNA reads TGTGCCAGCAGCGTAGCCCCGACGGACTACGAGCAGTACTTC.

This clone was picked up a small number of times. The chain joins TRBV5-1 to TRBJ1-6; 10 bases match TRBD1. This CDR3 comprises 15 residues. Germline loops: CDR1 SGHRS, CDR2 YFSETQ. J lost 6 bases, V lost 2 bases, and 2 bases had no gene match. The CDR3 DNA reads as TGCGCCAGCAGCTTAGGGGACAGGGGTAATTCACCCCTCCACTTT. This gives the protein CASSLGDRGNSPLHF.

The gene calls are TRBV19 and TRBJ1-1; no clear D gene. V lost 8 bases, J lost 1 base, and 11 bases lay in between. The germline V gene has CDR1 LNHDA and CDR2 SQIVND (reference sequence). CDR3 length: 13 residues. CDR3 loop: CASSVGSNTEAFF. The CDR3 DNA reads TGTGCCAGTTCGGTGGGGTCGAACACTGAAGCTTTCTTT.

The rearrangement links TRBV7-6 to TRBJ2-3, with TRBD2 matching 8 bases. CDR3 size: 16 residues. Losses at the gene ends were 7 bases for V and 0 bases for J; bases not matched to a gene: 9. Germline V lookup: CDR1 SGHVS, CDR2 FNYEAQ. Here the CDR3 DNA reads TGTGCCAGCACCCTAGGGGCTAGCGGGAGCACAGATACGCAGTATTTT. This sequence encodes CASTLGASGSTDTQYF.

The V call is TRBV18, the J call TRBJ1-1; D unresolved. Germline loops: CDR1 KGHSH, CDR2 LQKENI. The CDR3 contains 14 residues. V was cut by 4 bases and J by 3 bases, with 12 bases left in between. The CDR3 nucleotides read TGTGCCAGCTCACTCGGCCGGGGTGACACTGAAGCTTTCTTT. Translated, it gives CASSLGRGDTEAFF.

V usage is TRBV2 and J usage is TRBJ2-7; tentative D call: TRBD2 (6 bases). Between the trimmed V and J ends, which lost 7 bases and 2 bases, there was a span of 15 bases. The CDR3 contains 14 residues. Per germline, CDR1 SNHLY and CDR2 FYNNEI. The CDR3: CASIGTSGAYEQYF. CDR3 sequence (DNA): TGTGCCAGCATCGGGACTTCGGGAGCCTACGAGCAGTACTTC.

The V gene is TRBV4-2, the J gene TRBJ2-1; 8 nucleotides line up with TRBD2. The CDR3 extends over 18 amino acids. Losses at the gene ends were 4 bases for V and 0 bases for J; bases not matched to a gene: 11. Germline V lookup: CDR1 LGHNA, CDR2 YNFKEQ. CDR3 protein: CASSLTSGGGFSYNEQFF. The CDR3, as DNA: TGTGCCAGCAGCCTTACATCCGGCGGGGGGTTCTCCTACAATGAGCAGTTCTTC.

This clone appeared a few times. The J gene is TRBJ1-1, the V gene TRBV28; 8 bases are shared with TRBD1. This CDR3 has 13 amino acids. CDR1 is MDHEN, CDR2 SYDVKM, per germline. Trimming at V came to 4 bases and at J to 10 bases, leaving 8 bases not matched to a gene. For the CDR3, the DNA is TGTGCCAGCAGTTCCCTCTTAACAGGGGGAGCTTTCTTT. Residues: CASSSLLTGGAFF.

This clone has just a few counts. The CDR3 loop is CASSPPGVGEAFF. In nucleotides, the CDR3 is TGTGCCAGCAGCCCACCGGGGGTCGGTGAAGCTTTCTTT. This chain uses TRBV6-6 with TRBJ1-1, with a weak D call TRBD1 (5 bases). Germline CDR1 reads MNHNY; CDR2 reads SVGAGI (reference sequence). This CDR3 comprises 13 residues. V was shortened by 6 bases and J by 7 bases, with 15 bases between the two germline ends.